One sample yielded the 27 T cell receptor beta chains listed below, sequenced in a study of graft-versus-host responses after intestinal transplantation. Repertoires were generated with immunoSEQ multiplex PCR, while TCRdb's copy carries only in-frame clones and drops some. This sample has roughly 50,000 clones; about 89% occur once, and the top ten carry over 4.5%. Sample: PBMCs, taken 650 to 680 days after intestinal transplant. All receptors come from a human patient who received an intestinal transplant, so some T cells may come from the graft donor.

This chain connects TRBV13 to TRBJ1-2; TRBD1 agrees at 10 bases. The CDR3 is 16 amino acids. Germline-derived CDR1 and CDR2 are PRHDT and FYEKMQ (reference sequence). Unmatched junction bases numbered 13, after V lost 4 bases and J lost 8 bases. The CDR3 DNA is TGTGCCAGCAGCTCAGGAACCGGGACAGGGGAAGAGGGCTACACCTTC. It codes for CASSSGTGTGEEGYTF.

The chain employs TRBV5-1 and TRBJ2-2, with a weak D call TRBD2 (5 bases). Deletions cut 5 bases from V and 0 bases from J, with 11 bases between. CDR3 size: 15 residues. Germline assignment: CDR1 SGHRS and CDR2 YFSETQ. CDR3 residues: CASSYALANTGELFF. The CDR3, as DNA: TGCGCCAGCAGTTATGCACTAGCGAACACCGGGGAGCTGTTTTTT.

J is TRBJ2-5 and V is TRBV7-3; TRBD1 aligns across 9 bases. The V segment lost 2 bases and the J segment 1 base; nucleotides outside the gene matches: 5. CDR1 is SGHTA and CDR2 is FQGTGA in the germline V gene. The CDR3 length is 16 residues. The CDR3 loop reads CASSLLGTGIQETQYF. The DNA for the CDR3 is TGTGCCAGCAGCTTATTGGGGACAGGGATCCAAGAGACCCAGTACTTC.

The V call is TRBV5-8, the J call TRBJ2-1; D uncertain. The CDR3 is 11 amino acids. Deletions cut 0 bases from V and 10 bases from J, with 5 bases between. The V gene's germline CDR1 is SGHTS and CDR2 YDEGEE. CDR3 sequence reads: CASSLAREQFF. CDR3 DNA: TGTGCCAGCAGCTTGGCTAGGGAGCAGTTCTTC.

Notes on this clone: Distinct nucleotide sequences in the sample also encode this CDR3. V and J are TRBV5-1 and TRBJ1-3; 8 nucleotides agree with TRBD1. Germline assignment: CDR1 SGHRS and CDR2 YFSETQ. CDR3 size: 14 residues. After removal of 4 bases from V and 4 bases from J, the junction contained 4 bases not matched to a gene. As DNA, the CDR3 is TGCGCCAGCAGCCCCGGACAGGGCGGAAACACCATATATTTT. It is translated as CASSPGQGGNTIYF.

The chain links TRBV7-6 to TRBJ2-3; tentative D call: TRBD2 (5 bases). The CDR3 is 15 residues long. Germline CDR1 reads SGHVS; CDR2 reads FNYEAQ. The ends were cut back, 3 bases at V and 1 base at J, with 11 bases in the middle. DNA of the CDR3: TGTGCCAGCAGCTTGTCCACGCGGGGCACAGATACGCAGTATTTT. It specifies CASSLSTRGTDTQYF.

CDR3 in amino acids: CASSHAGQTHQPQHF. Written as DNA, the CDR3 is TGTGCCAGCAGCCATGCAGGACAAACTCATCAGCCCCAGCATTTT. The chain couples TRBV6-1 to TRBJ1-5, with D tentatively TRBD1 (5 bases). V dropped 6 bases and J dropped 5 bases, with 17 bases sitting between them. This CDR3 has 15 amino acids. Germline CDR1 and CDR2: MNHNS and SASEGT.

This rearrangement joins TRBV2 to TRBJ1-1; the D gene is possibly TRBD1 (6 bases). Germline values: CDR1 SNHLY, CDR2 FYNNEI. V was trimmed by 6 bases and J by 3 bases, leaving 20 bases between them. The CDR3 runs 16 residues. The CDR3 region is CASSDTGLAWYTEAFF. The CDR3 DNA reads TGTGCCAGCAGCGATACAGGGCTCGCGTGGTACACTGAAGCTTTCTTT.

This clone was recorded only once. V is TRBV30 and J is TRBJ2-1, with 8 bases fitting TRBD1. V was clipped by 3 bases and J by 14 bases; unmatched bases: 6. CDR3 length: 11 amino acids. Looked up from germline, CDR1 is GTSNPN and CDR2 is SVGIG (reference sequence). Written as DNA, the CDR3 is TGTGCCTGGAGAGGGGACAGGTCTAAGTTCTTC. Protein: CAWRGDRSKFF.

The V gene is TRBV4-2, the J gene TRBJ1-2, with TRBD1 as a possible D gene (5 bases). V was shortened by 1 base and J by 8 bases, with 11 bases between the two germline ends. The CDR3 extends over 13 amino acids. CDR1 LGHNA and CDR2 YNFKEQ come from the germline V gene. CDR3 in DNA: TGTGCCAGCAGCCAAGCCGGGGGGTCGGGCTACACCTTC. Amino acids: CASSQAGGSGYTF.

The V call is TRBV30, the J call TRBJ1-2, with D hard to call. This CDR3 has 13 residues. The ends were cut back, 1 base at V and 8 bases at J, with 14 bases in the middle. Germline CDR1 is GTSNPN and CDR2 is SVGIG (reference sequence). In DNA, the CDR3 is TGTGCCTGGAGTGCAAGACTGGCGGGAGGCTACACCTTC. Protein sequence: CAWSARLAGGYTF.

The chain has TRBV9 and TRBJ1-2; D ambiguous. The germline gives CDR1 SGDLS, CDR2 YYNGEE. The length of the CDR3 is 14 residues. V lost 0 bases and J lost 6, with 12 bases in between. The CDR3 DNA is TGTGCCAGCAGCGTAGTTCCGGGAGTAGATGGCTACACCTTC. Amino acid sequence: CASSVVPGVDGYTF.

This chain links TRBV4-1 with TRBJ1-5; perhaps TRBD1 as D (5 bases). From germline, CDR1 is MGHRA and CDR2 YSYEKL. The V and J ends lost 3 bases and 0 bases respectively, with 15 bases between them. The CDR3 totals 17 residues. The CDR3 DNA follows: TGCGCCAGCAGCCACTACCAGAGGCAGGGTAGCAATCAGCCCCAGCATTTT. Residues: CASSHYQRQGSNQPQHF.

V and J are TRBV10-3 and TRBJ1-2; tentative D call: TRBD1 (5 bases). This CDR3 contains 13 residues. Germline V gives CDR1 ENHRY, CDR2 SYGVKD. Trimming took 2 bases from V and 4 from J, leaving 8 bases between them. The CDR3 DNA follows: TGTGCCATCAGTGAGCAGGGCTCCTATGGCTACACCTTC. This translates into CAISEQGSYGYTF.

V gene TRBV27 combines with J gene TRBJ2-1; the match to TRBD2 covers 12 bases. This CDR3 is built from 19 residues. The germline V gene has CDR1 MNHEY and CDR2 SMNVEV (reference sequence). V dropped 0 bases and J dropped 5; count of bases not matched to a gene: 11. CDR3 sequence reads: CASSLSGLAGGRGDNEQFF. DNA of the CDR3: TGTGCCAGCAGTTTATCGGGGCTAGCGGGGGGGCGAGGGGACAATGAGCAGTTCTTC.

The chain couples TRBV5-5 to TRBJ1-5; D ambiguous. Germline values: CDR1 SGHKS, CDR2 YYEKEE (reference sequence). Trimming left V 1 base short and J 2 bases short, with 4 bases between. CDR3 length: 13 amino acids. CDR3 protein: CASSLRGNQPQHF. CDR3 coding DNA: TGTGCCAGCAGCTTGAGGGGCAATCAGCCCCAGCATTTT. Looking up the rest from reference TRBV5-5 and TRBJ1-5 gives the full variable domain: DAGVTQSPTHLIKTRGQQVTLRCSPISGHKSVSWYQQVLGQGPQFIFQYYEKEERGRGNFPDRFSARQFPNYSSELNVNALLLGDSALYLCASSLRGNQPQHFGDGTRLSIL.

V gene TRBV11-2 combines with J gene TRBJ2-3, with 13 nucleotides matching TRBD2. Germline values: CDR1 SGHAT, CDR2 FQNNGV. The CDR3 covers 15 residues. V trimming: 5 bases; J trimming: 5 bases; junction bases outside the gene matches: 4. The CDR3 is CASSARTSGGDTQYF. The CDR3 DNA sequence: TGTGCCAGCAGCGCTAGGACTAGCGGGGGAGATACGCAGTATTTT.

The chain has TRBV5-6 and TRBJ1-1; TRBD1 matches 7 bases. This CDR3 region has 13 residues. Germline CDR1 SGHDT, CDR2 YYEEEE. V was pared by 1 base and J by 8 bases, with 5 bases of the junction left unmatched. The CDR3 DNA sequence: TGTGCCAGCAGCTTGAGGGACAGCGGAGAAGCTTTCTTT. Translating gives CASSLRDSGEAFF.

V is TRBV5-1 and J is TRBJ1-1; D not certain. Trimming left V 4 bases short and J 1 base short, with 8 bases between. The germline V gene encodes CDR1 SGHRS and CDR2 YFSETQ. CDR3 length equals 13 residues. In DNA, the CDR3 is TGCGCCAGCAGCATAATGTCGAACACTGAAGCTTTCTTT. This encodes CASSIMSNTEAFF.

The gene calls are TRBV27 and TRBJ2-7, with D perhaps TRBD1 (6 bases). V was trimmed by 5 bases and J by 3 bases, leaving 14 bases between them. Germline CDR1 reads MNHEY; CDR2 reads SMNVEV (reference sequence). The CDR3 runs to 14 residues. CDR3 nucleotides: TGTGCCAGCAGTCCCCACCGGGACATCTACGAGCAGTACTTC. It codes for CASSPHRDIYEQYF.

V gene TRBV28 combines with J gene TRBJ1-2, with 10 bases lining up with TRBD1. This CDR3 has 13 amino acids. Losses at the gene ends were 5 bases for V and 7 bases for J; bases not matched to a gene: 4. Germline lookup yields CDR1 MDHEN and CDR2 SYDVKM. CDR3 sequence: CASSLTGGPGYTF. CDR3 DNA sequence: TGTGCCAGCAGTCTGACAGGGGGCCCTGGCTACACCTTC.

This chain connects TRBV7-5 to TRBJ2-5; TRBD1 was called by the table and not checked on the DNA. TRBV7-5 is a recognized pseudogene. The CDR3 totals 15 residues. The CDR3 here is CVRSPPRQGGETQYF. CDR3 nucleotides: TGTGTCAGAAGCCCCCCTAGACAGGGAGGAGAGACCCAGTACTTC.

The rearrangement uses TRBV27 and TRBJ1-1, with TRBD1 matching 7 bases. The germline V gene encodes CDR1 MNHEY and CDR2 SMNVEV (reference sequence). The CDR3 totals 15 residues. With V trimmed by 6 bases and J by 0 bases, 7 bases remained unmatched. The chain's CDR3 is CASSPRQGMNTEAFF. The CDR3 DNA follows: TGTGCCAGCAGCCCACGACAGGGAATGAACACTGAAGCTTTCTTT.

Points on this clone: The junction and the germline gene differ at one end; a read error may be behind it. The V call is TRBV29-1, the J call TRBJ2-7, with 8 bases that match TRBD2. The CDR3 sequence is 12 residues long. Germline V gene lookup returns CDR1 SQVTM and CDR2 ANQGSEA. The CDR3, as DNA: TGCAGCGTTGAAGATCCGGGGGGGCCCCGGTGCTTC. It encodes CSVEDPGGPRCF.

CDR3 sequence (DNA): TGCGCCAGCAGCTTGGACCCCATGTGGACTGAAGCTTTCTTT. It translates to CASSLDPMWTEAFF. The chain recombines TRBV5-1 with TRBJ1-1, with D hard to call. The CDR3 is made up of 14 amino acids. Trimming took 0 bases from V and 5 from J, leaving 11 bases between them. The V gene's germline CDR1 is SGHRS and CDR2 YFSETQ.

The rearrangement uses TRBV27 and TRBJ1-1, with no clear D. This CDR3 spans 17 amino acids. Germline V gene data show CDR1 as MNHEY and CDR2 as SMNVEV (reference sequence). V shed 0 bases and J shed 1 base, with 15 bases lying between them. CDR3 loop: CASSLSGQSAGNTEAFF. The CDR3 DNA reads TGTGCCAGCAGTTTATCGGGCCAGAGCGCGGGGAACACTGAAGCTTTCTTT.

Worth noting for this clone: Additional DNA sequences in this sample encode the identical CDR3. The chain carries TRBV27 and TRBJ1-4; weak D call: TRBD1 (5 bases). There are 15 residues in the CDR3. Germline V CDR1 and CDR2: MNHEY, SMNVEV (reference sequence). Trimming stripped 2 bases from V and 3 bases from J, with 10 bases between. This CDR3 reads CASSLGGLANEKLFF. CDR3 DNA sequence: TGTGCCAGCAGTTTAGGGGGTCTGGCTAATGAAAAACTGTTTTTT.